These 31 T cell receptor beta chains originate from one sample sequenced in a study of radiation and T cells in renal cell carcinoma (dated by TCRdb to the early 2020s). Interpreted using the paper, the time point label stands for: baseline pretreatment blood. The sample's treatment or condition, from its label and the paper: 15 Gy SBRT to primary tumor, nephrectomy 4 weeks later. Library preparation was by the immunoSEQ multiplex PCR assay. This is the immuneACCESS table as TCRdb keeps it, with only in-frame sequences that have V and J called. A part of the clones is gone; compared with another copy, unresolved V genes explain less than half, and the rest is unexplained. Within this sample are over 85,000 clones, with under 90% of them counted one time only. The ten largest make up less than 7% of the sample. Sequences were derived from blood, sampled from a patient whose treatment included radiotherapy and nephrectomy. These TCRs come from a man aged 60 to 69 with renal cell carcinoma.

The chain is built from TRBV7-9 and TRBJ2-3; D tentatively reads TRBD1 or TRBD2 (7 bases each). In germline, CDR1 is SEHNR, CDR2 FQNEAQ (reference sequence). V shed 5 bases and J shed 4 bases, with 13 bases lying between them. The CDR3 has 14 amino acids. The DNA of the CDR3 is TGTGCCAGCAGCCCAGGGGGGGGTCCAGATACGCAGTATTTT. It translates to CASSPGGGPDTQYF.

V usage is TRBV25-1 and J usage is TRBJ2-1, with D unclear. This CDR3 has 11 residues. Germline CDR1 is MGHDK and CDR2 is SYGVNS. V was clipped by 3 bases and J by 12 bases, with 9 bases between them. CDR3 sequence reads: CASSDFIGQFF. CDR3 in DNA: TGTGCCAGCAGTGACTTTATTGGGCAGTTCTTC.

The rearrangement uses TRBV7-2 and TRBJ1-4; D not resolved. Germline V gene data show CDR1 as SGHTA and CDR2 as FQGNSA. This CDR3 contains 17 residues. The V and J ends lost 6 bases and 3 bases respectively, with 20 bases between them. CDR3 nucleotide sequence: TGTGCCAGCAGTTCCAGGCCTGCGAGGGCTTCTAATGAAAAACTGTTTTTT. This translates into CASSSRPARASNEKLFF.

This chain connects TRBV27 to TRBJ2-1, with D possibly being TRBD2 (5 bases). Germline V gene data show CDR1 as MNHEY and CDR2 as SMNVEV (reference sequence). This CDR3 contains 12 residues. The ends were cut back, 3 bases at V and 6 bases at J, with 6 bases in the middle. The CDR3 spells CASSFGVNEQFF. CDR3 in DNA: TGTGCCAGCAGTTTCGGGGTCAATGAGCAGTTCTTC.

This clone was picked up a small number of times. The DNA for the CDR3 is TGCGCCAGCAGCGGGGGCGCTAGCGGCTCCTCGACGCTCTACGAGCAGTACTTC. Translating it yields CASSGGASGSSTLYEQYF. The chain carries TRBV5-1 and TRBJ2-7, with a tentative D call TRBD2 (7 bases). The V end lost 4 bases, the J end lost 3 bases, and 26 bases lay between the germline ends. The CDR3 covers 18 residues. Germline V gives CDR1 SGHRS, CDR2 YFSETQ.

V gene TRBV11-2 combines with J gene TRBJ2-7; possible D gene TRBD2, 5 bases. The V end was cut by 4 bases, the J end by 4 bases, with 8 bases between. The CDR3 has 12 amino acids. Per the germline V gene, CDR1 is SGHAT and CDR2 is FQNNGV. The CDR3 region has the DNA TGTGCCAGCAGCTACGAGGGTTACGAGCAGTACTTC. Protein sequence: CASSYEGYEQYF.

The chain employs TRBV7-6 and TRBJ2-7, with TRBD1 identical over 8 bases. CDR1 is SGHVS, CDR2 FNYEAQ, per germline. With 5 bases clipped from V and 6 bases from J, the junction kept 6 bases outside the gene matches. The CDR3 covers 13 residues. As DNA, the CDR3 is TGTGCCAGCAGCATCGACAGGGGCGGCGAGCAGTACTTC. Protein sequence: CASSIDRGGEQYF.

CDR3 nucleotides: TGTGCCAGCAGCCAAGTAGGGTACAATGAGCAGTTCTTC. Amino acid sequence: CASSQVGYNEQFF. V is TRBV4-2 and J is TRBJ2-1; D remains ambiguous. CDR1 is LGHNA and CDR2 is YNFKEQ in the germline V gene. The CDR3 is 13 residues long. Deletions cut 1 base from V and 4 bases from J, with 5 bases between.

The chain combines TRBV7-9 with TRBJ2-6, with TRBD2 matching over 7 bases. With V trimmed by 2 bases and J by 3 bases, 4 bases remained unmatched. There are 16 residues in the CDR3. CDR1 SEHNR and CDR2 FQNEAQ come from the germline V gene (reference sequence). CDR3: CASSLSGVGGANVLTF. Here the CDR3 DNA reads TGTGCCAGCAGCTTAAGCGGGGTCGGTGGGGCCAACGTCCTGACTTTC.

This clone was seen only once. The chain links TRBV27 to TRBJ2-3; 9 bases agree with TRBD1. Trimming at V came to 3 bases and at J to 4 bases, leaving 5 bases not matched to a gene. Germline values: CDR1 MNHEY, CDR2 SMNVEV (reference sequence). There are 15 residues in the CDR3. CDR3 region: CASSFRTGEADTQYF. CDR3 nucleotide sequence: TGTGCCAGCAGTTTCCGGACAGGGGAGGCAGATACGCAGTATTTT.

This chain joins TRBV5-8 and TRBJ2-1; TRBD2 aligns across 9 bases. The CDR3 totals 16 residues. Germline CDR1 and CDR2: SGHTS and YDEGEE. The J segment lost 5 bases and the V segment lost 0 bases, leaving 6 bases of the junction unmatched. CDR3 sequence (DNA): TGTGCCAGCAGCTTGGAGGGACTAGCATCGGACAATGAGCAGTTCTTC. It is translated as CASSLEGLASDNEQFF.

DNA of the CDR3: TGTGCCATCAGTGAGCAGGCGTACTCCTACGAGCAGTACTTC. Translating gives CAISEQAYSYEQYF. The V and J genes are TRBV10-3 and TRBJ2-7, with unresolved D. Germline CDR1 ENHRY, CDR2 SYGVKD. Trimming left V 2 bases short and J 0 bases short, with 8 bases between. This CDR3 comprises 14 residues.

This chain uses TRBV12-5 with TRBJ2-7; weak D call: TRBD2 (6 bases). Trimming stripped 0 bases from V and 1 base from J, with 10 bases between. Per the germline V gene, CDR1 is LGHNT and CDR2 is FRNRAP. The CDR3 runs to 15 residues. CDR3 amino acids: CASGLVPEGSYEQYF. CDR3 in DNA: TGTGCTAGTGGTTTGGTCCCGGAGGGATCCTACGAGCAGTACTTC.

The chain combines TRBV7-8 with TRBJ2-1, with TRBD1 identical over 9 bases. There are 14 residues in the CDR3. With 5 bases clipped from V and 4 bases from J, the junction kept 3 bases outside the gene matches. Germline V gene lookup returns CDR1 SGHVS and CDR2 FQNEAQ. The CDR3 DNA sequence: TGTGCCAGCAGCCGAGGACAGGGGTACAATGAGCAGTTCTTC. Translating gives CASSRGQGYNEQFF.

The rearrangement uses TRBV20-1 and TRBJ2-1, with D uncertain. The V gene's germline CDR1 is DFQATT and CDR2 SNEGSKA (reference sequence). The CDR3 covers 11 residues. Trimming pared 4 bases from V and 5 bases from J, leaving 6 bases between. In DNA, the CDR3 is TGCAGTGCTATCATAGACAATGAGCAGTTCTTC. Encoded protein: CSAIIDNEQFF.

The chain links TRBV7-9 to TRBJ2-5; 7 bases agree with TRBD1. The V and J ends lost 5 bases and 1 base, in that order; junction bases with no gene match: 10. Germline CDR1 is SEHNR and CDR2 is FQNEAQ (reference sequence). The CDR3 contains 16 residues. CDR3 DNA sequence: TGTGCCAGCAGCCCCAGAAACGACAGGGCCCAAGAGACCCAGTACTTC. Translating it yields CASSPRNDRAQETQYF.

CDR3 in amino acids: CASSLGGGGNSPLHF. CDR3 in DNA: TGCGCCAGCAGCTTGGGTGGAGGGGGCAATTCACCCCTCCACTTT. V is TRBV5-1 and J is TRBJ1-6; TRBD1 aligns across 7 bases. In germline, CDR1 is SGHRS, CDR2 YFSETQ. The V and J ends lost 0 bases and 7 bases, in that order; junction bases with no gene match: 4. The CDR3 has 15 residues.

The rearrangement joins TRBV6-5 to TRBJ2-7; D is possibly TRBD1 (8 bases). The V end lost 1 base, the J end lost 4 bases, and 17 bases lay between the germline ends. This CDR3 comprises 16 residues. Germline CDR1 and CDR2: MNHEY and SVGAGI. This chain's CDR3 is CASSYYQAGQAYEQYF. The CDR3 nucleotides read TGTGCCAGCAGTTACTACCAAGCGGGACAGGCGTACGAGCAGTACTTC.

This clone has a handful of counts. The J gene is TRBJ1-2, the V gene TRBV5-4, with D unresolved. The germline V and J ends were trimmed by 0 bases and 8 bases, with 11 bases remaining between them. The CDR3 is 13 residues long. The germline gives CDR1 SGHNT, CDR2 YYREEE (reference sequence). The CDR3 DNA is TGTGCCAGCAGCTTGGATGGGGTTGGGGGCTACACCTTC. Its translation: CASSLDGVGGYTF. Full variable domain (missing parts from reference TRBV5-4 and TRBJ1-2): ETGVTQSPTHLIKTRGQQVTLRCSSQSGHNTVSWYQQALGQGPQFIFQYYREEENGRGNFPPRFSGLQFPNYSSELNVNALELDDSALYLCASSLDGVGGYTFGSGTRLTVV.

V usage is TRBV19 and J usage is TRBJ2-1; D could derive from TRBD1 or TRBD2 (6 bases each). Germline V lookup: CDR1 LNHDA, CDR2 SQIVND (reference sequence). This CDR3 has 12 residues. V gave up 7 bases and J gave up 7 bases, with 11 bases separating them. CDR3 amino acids: CASKEGGNEQFF. The DNA of the CDR3 is TGTGCCAGTAAAGAAGGGGGGAATGAGCAGTTCTTC.

The CDR3: CASSLPGLPALNTGELFF. The CDR3 nucleotides read TGTGCCAGCAGCTTGCCGGGACTACCTGCCCTCAACACCGGGGAGCTGTTTTTT. The chain joins TRBV7-2 to TRBJ2-2; 7 bases map to TRBD2. Trimming at V came to 3 bases and at J to 2 bases, leaving 12 bases not matched to a gene. Per the germline V gene, CDR1 is SGHTA and CDR2 is FQGNSA. The CDR3 is 18 residues long.

The V call is TRBV5-4, the J call TRBJ1-3, with a tentative D call TRBD1 (5 bases). The ends were cut back, 2 bases at V and 2 bases at J, with 14 bases in the middle. There are 16 residues in the CDR3. CDR1 is SGHNT and CDR2 is YYREEE in the germline V gene (reference sequence). The CDR3 sequence: CASSLGQGEAGNTIYF. CDR3 bases: TGTGCCAGCAGCTTAGGTCAGGGAGAAGCTGGAAACACCATATATTTT.

This clone was picked up a small number of times. V is TRBV30 and J is TRBJ1-1; TRBD1 agrees at 9 bases. Per germline, CDR1 GTSNPN and CDR2 SVGIG (reference sequence). This CDR3 comprises 15 residues. V trimming: 3 bases; J trimming: 5 bases; junction bases outside the gene matches: 10. The CDR3 DNA sequence: TGTGCCTGGAGCCCGACAGGGGGGTTCGTGACTGAAGCTTTCTTT. Translation: CAWSPTGGFVTEAFF.

Only one count was recorded for this clone. This chain joins TRBV19 and TRBJ1-2; 9 bases match TRBD1. This CDR3 has 13 residues. Germline V lookup: CDR1 LNHDA, CDR2 SQIVND (reference sequence). V was clipped by 6 bases and J by 5 bases; unmatched bases: 4. CDR3: CASRQQGAYGYTF. The CDR3 bases are TGTGCCAGTAGGCAACAGGGGGCTTATGGCTACACCTTC.

The J gene is TRBJ2-1, the V gene TRBV29-1; 8 nucleotides line up with TRBD1. V gave up 6 bases and J gave up 6 bases; unmatched junction bases: 10. This CDR3 has 14 amino acids. Germline assignment: CDR1 SQVTM and CDR2 ANQGSEA. The CDR3 protein is CSVGTGGLVNEQFF. As DNA, the CDR3 is TGCAGCGTAGGAACAGGGGGGCTGGTCAATGAGCAGTTCTTC.

This rearrangement joins TRBV10-3 to TRBJ2-1; 7 nucleotides align to TRBD1. This CDR3 has 20 residues. Germline V CDR1 and CDR2: ENHRY, SYGVKD. J lost 0 bases, V lost 1 base, and 15 bases had no gene match. CDR3 in amino acids: CAISELPGQSALFSYNEQFF. The CDR3 nucleotides are TGTGCCATCAGTGAGTTACCGGGACAGTCCGCTCTCTTCTCCTACAATGAGCAGTTCTTC.

This chain uses TRBV5-1 with TRBJ2-7; tentatively, D is TRBD1 (5 bases). The V gene's germline CDR1 is SGHRS and CDR2 YFSETQ. The CDR3 contains 13 residues. Trimming removed 3 bases from V and 6 bases from J, with 13 bases in between. CDR3 sequence: CASSYRNLGEQYF. The CDR3 DNA is TGCGCCAGCAGCTACAGGAACCTGGGCGAGCAGTACTTC. Combining the CDR3 with reference TRBV5-1 and TRBJ2-7 gives the whole variable domain KAGVTQTPRYLIKTRGQQVTLSCSPISGHRSVSWYQQTPGQGLQFLFEYFSETQRNKGNFPGRFSGRQFSNSRSEMNVSTLELGDSALYLCASSYRNLGEQYFGPGTRLTVT.

This clone has only a few counts. The chain has TRBV9 and TRBJ2-1; no clear D gene. V lost 4 bases to trimming and J lost 14 bases, with 13 bases between them. The CDR3 consists of 11 residues. The germline gives CDR1 SGDLS, CDR2 YYNGEE. This CDR3 is CASSPGHQEFF. The CDR3 region has the DNA TGTGCCAGCAGCCCGGGTCACCAGGAGTTCTTC.

The V and J genes are TRBV7-2 and TRBJ2-3; TRBD2 matches at 8 bases. The CDR3 loop spans 16 amino acids. The ends lost 5 bases at V and 1 base at J; junction bases unmatched: 8. CDR1 and CDR2 (germline): SGHTA, FQGNSA. The chain's CDR3 is CASSPPPAGGTDTQYF. The CDR3, as DNA: TGTGCCAGCAGCCCACCCCCAGCGGGAGGCACAGATACGCAGTATTTT.

The chain links TRBV19 to TRBJ1-1; the D gene is possibly TRBD1 (6 bases). V lost 9 bases and J lost 5, with 16 bases in between. CDR1 and CDR2 (germline): LNHDA, SQIVND (reference sequence). CDR3 length equals 13 residues. Written as DNA, the CDR3 is TGTGCCAGCTCCGGACAGCGGGGGACTGAAGCTTTCTTT. It yields the protein CASSGQRGTEAFF.

The chain links TRBV10-3 to TRBJ2-1, with D possibly TRBD2 on 6 matching bases. V was pared by 5 bases and J by 0 bases, with 14 bases between. The germline CDR1 and CDR2 sequences are ENHRY and SYGVKD. The CDR3 loop spans 16 amino acids. The CDR3 sequence: CAISPPGLSSYNEQFF. CDR3 in DNA: TGTGCCATCAGTCCCCCCGGACTAAGCTCCTACAATGAGCAGTTCTTC.